This TCR beta chain came from a study of cytomegalovirus exposure and HLA in healthy donors. Study in general: A later analysis reported the 100 to 150 validation repertoires used the same platform as the 500 to 800 first-cohort repertoires.

The table came from immunoSEQ multiplex PCR; TCRdb's copy has only in-frame clones and leaves some out. The profile shows 80,000 to 100,000 clones, around nine tenths of them singletons. Overall study results and limits: Accounts indicate the classifier identified cytomegalovirus status with strong specificity and sensitivity.

Details on this clone: Antigen unknown.

Sample: PBMCs. The TCR originated in a woman in her 30s in good health and CMV-seronegative.

The CDR3 reads CASSPHGEWNEQFF. CDR3 nucleotide sequence: TGTGCCAGCAGCCCCCACGGGGAGTGGAATGAGCAGTTCTTC. The chain recombines TRBV5-4 with TRBJ2-1; possible D gene TRBD2, 5 bases. CDR1 and CDR2 (germline): SGHNT, YYREEE (reference sequence). This CDR3 is built from 14 residues. V lost 4 bases, J lost 7 bases, and 15 bases lay in between. Combining the CDR3 with reference TRBV5-4 and TRBJ2-1 gives the whole variable domain ETGVTQSPTHLIKTRGQQVTLRCSSQSGHNTVSWYQQALGQGPQFIFQYYREEENGRGNFPPRFSGLQFPNYSSELNVNALELDDSALYLCASSPHGEWNEQFFGPGTRLTVL.